Below, 14 T cell receptor beta chains from the same sample are listed, as sequenced in a study of blood T cell repertoires in COVID-19. Assay: immunoSEQ multiplex PCR; the TCRdb copy retains only in-frame clones and omits some. The sample has a few hundred thousand clones, more than 75% seen once. Specimen: PBMCs or T cells enriched from blood (not recorded which). The source of these receptors is a woman between 35 and 50 years old with acute COVID-19.

The chain joins TRBV2 to TRBJ1-1; D is unclear. V shed 6 bases and J shed 1 base, with 9 bases lying between them. The CDR3 consists of 13 residues. Per germline, CDR1 SNHLY and CDR2 FYNNEI. The CDR3 coding sequence is TGTGCCAGCAGGGGCGCTTGGAACACTGAAGCTTTCTTT. It translates to CASRGAWNTEAFF.

This sequence joins TRBV5-5 and TRBJ2-7; D may be TRBD2 (5 bases). The CDR3 extends over 15 amino acids. The germline CDR1 and CDR2 sequences are SGHKS and YYEKEE (reference sequence). Trimming removed 0 bases from V and 3 bases from J, with 13 bases in between. The DNA of the CDR3 is TGTGCCAGCAGCTTGGAAATTTACGGACTCTACGAGCAGTACTTC. Translating it yields CASSLEIYGLYEQYF.

This clone was seen a few times. The J gene is TRBJ2-5, the V gene TRBV30; D unresolved. The CDR3 is 13 amino acids. The germline gives CDR1 GTSNPN, CDR2 SVGIG (reference sequence). With 0 bases removed from V and 5 bases from J, the gap between germline ends came to 10 bases. CDR3 in amino acids: CAWSVLDEETQYF. The CDR3 coding sequence is TGTGCCTGGAGTGTACTTGATGAGGAGACCCAGTACTTC.

This chain links TRBV19 with TRBJ1-2, with D uncertain. Trimming left V 3 bases short and J 2 bases short, with 10 bases between. Per the germline V gene, CDR1 is LNHDA and CDR2 is SQIVND (reference sequence). The CDR3 loop spans 14 amino acids. In DNA form, the CDR3 reads TGTGCCAGTAGTATTGGGCCAGAAAACTATGGCTACACCTTC. Residues: CASSIGPENYGYTF.

V and J are TRBV9 and TRBJ2-1; D not resolved. CDR3 length: 14 residues. CDR1 and CDR2 (germline): SGDLS, YYNGEE. V was pared by 0 bases and J by 10 bases, with 14 bases between. CDR3 region: CASSVDSRAREQFF. For the CDR3, the DNA is TGTGCCAGCAGCGTAGATAGTAGAGCGAGGGAGCAGTTCTTC.

The V call is TRBV19, the J call TRBJ1-3; D ambiguous. CDR3 length: 15 amino acids. In germline, CDR1 is LNHDA, CDR2 SQIVND (reference sequence). Trimming took 10 bases from V and 3 from J, leaving 19 bases between them. This chain's CDR3 is CATSLDSYGGNTIYF. The CDR3 DNA reads as TGTGCCACCTCGCTCGACTCGTACGGTGGAAACACCATATATTTT.

This chain connects TRBV27 to TRBJ2-2, with TRBD1 matching 8 bases. The CDR3 has 15 residues. Germline trimming cut 6 bases from V and 6 bases from J; bases unmatched to any gene: 9. The V gene's germline CDR1 is MNHEY and CDR2 SMNVEV (reference sequence). CDR3 DNA sequence: TGTGCCAGCAGCTCACAGGGGGGAAACCCCGGGGAGCTGTTTTTT. Its protein is CASSSQGGNPGELFF.

The chain has TRBV7-2 and TRBJ1-1; the D is unclear. V shed 2 bases and J shed 7 bases, with 11 bases lying between them. CDR1 is SGHTA and CDR2 is FQGNSA in the germline V gene. This CDR3 is built from 13 residues. The CDR3 region is CASSLLRVNEAFF. The CDR3 DNA reads as TGTGCCAGCAGCTTACTCCGCGTGAATGAAGCTTTCTTT.

Details on this clone: Germline is not matched at one junction end, which may reflect a read error. Here the CDR3 reads CASSRTESYEQYF. CDR3 DNA: TGTGCTAGCAGCCGGACAGAATCCTACGAGCAGTACTTC. The chain uses TRBV7-7 and TRBJ2-7, with a weak D call TRBD1 (6 bases). CDR3 length: 13 residues. Germline V lookup: CDR1 SSHAT, CDR2 FNYEAQ (reference sequence). The full variable domain, with the rest looked up from reference TRBV7-7 and TRBJ2-7, is GAGVSQSPRYKVTKRGQDVTLRCDPISSHATLYWYQQALGQGPEFLTYFNYEAQPDKSGLPSDRFSAERPEGSISTLTIQRTEQRDSAMYRCASSRTESYEQYFGPGTRLTVT.

The chain carries TRBV5-1 and TRBJ2-5; TRBD1 is a possible D gene (5 bases). The V end was cut by 1 base, the J end by 3 bases, with 13 bases between. The CDR3 runs 15 residues. Looked up from germline, CDR1 is SGHRS and CDR2 is YFSETQ. The CDR3 nucleotides are TGCGCCAGCAGCTTGAGTCGCAGGGCGGAAGAGACCCAGTACTTC. As protein: CASSLSRRAEETQYF.

This rearrangement joins TRBV2 to TRBJ2-1; D possibly corresponds to TRBD2 (6 bases). Between the trimmed V and J ends, which lost 6 bases and 0 bases, there was a span of 12 bases. Germline V gives CDR1 SNHLY, CDR2 FYNNEI. The CDR3 extends over 15 amino acids. CDR3 coding DNA: TGTGCCAGCAGGCTCGGGGGAAGCTCCTACAATGAGCAGTTCTTC. Amino acids: CASRLGGSSYNEQFF.

The chain links TRBV14 to TRBJ1-2; weak D call: TRBD1 (6 bases). From germline, CDR1 is SGHDN and CDR2 FVKESK. Trimming removed 4 bases at V and 8 bases at J, with 14 bases between. The CDR3 runs 13 residues. The CDR3, as DNA: TGTGCCAGCAGCCCGAGGGGGGGCTGGGGCTACACCTTC. Translated, it gives CASSPRGGWGYTF.

This chain connects TRBV28 to TRBJ2-5, with D unresolved. The CDR3 has 14 amino acids. The ends were cut back, 6 bases at V and 0 bases at J, with 11 bases in the middle. The germline gives CDR1 MDHEN, CDR2 SYDVKM. CDR3 coding DNA: TGTGCCAGCAGCACCGACTCCTACCAAGAGACCCAGTACTTC. It is translated as CASSTDSYQETQYF. The full variable domain, its missing parts supplied by reference TRBV28 and TRBJ2-5, is DVKVTQSSRYLVKRTGEKVFLECVQDMDHENMFWYRQDPGLGLRLIYFSYDVKMKEKGDIPEGYSVSREKKERFSLILESASTNQTSMYLCASSTDSYQETQYFGPGTRLLVL.

V usage is TRBV28 and J usage is TRBJ2-7; TRBD1 aligns across 8 bases. Unmatched junction bases numbered 8, after V lost 6 bases and J lost 7 bases. This CDR3 region has 13 residues. Germline CDR1 and CDR2: MDHEN and SYDVKM. CDR3 sequence reads: CASRPRGREEQYF. DNA for the CDR3: TGTGCCAGCAGGCCCAGGGGGCGGGAAGAGCAGTACTTC.